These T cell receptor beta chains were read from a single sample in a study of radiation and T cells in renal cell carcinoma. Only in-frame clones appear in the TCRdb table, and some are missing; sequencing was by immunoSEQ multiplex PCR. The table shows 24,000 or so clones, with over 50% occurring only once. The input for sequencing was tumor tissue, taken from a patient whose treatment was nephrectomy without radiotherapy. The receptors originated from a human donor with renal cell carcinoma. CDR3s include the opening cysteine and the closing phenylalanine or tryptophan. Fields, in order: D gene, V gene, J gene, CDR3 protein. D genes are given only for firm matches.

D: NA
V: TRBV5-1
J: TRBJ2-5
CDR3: CASSLEGAPETQYF

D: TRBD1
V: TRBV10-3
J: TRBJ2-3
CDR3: CAISEARDRKADTQYF

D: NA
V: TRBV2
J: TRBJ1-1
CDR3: CASRRDGMNTEAFF

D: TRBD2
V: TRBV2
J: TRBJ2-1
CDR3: CASSPSGGAYNEQFF

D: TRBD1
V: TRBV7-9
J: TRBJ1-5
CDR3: CASSLAGTGDSNQPQHF

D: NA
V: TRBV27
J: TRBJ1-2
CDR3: CASSLSRSRGWGYTF

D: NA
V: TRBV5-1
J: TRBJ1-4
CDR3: CASSLAQGTNEKLFF

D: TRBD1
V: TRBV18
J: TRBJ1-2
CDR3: CASSQGAYGYTF

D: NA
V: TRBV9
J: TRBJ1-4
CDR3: CASSVDSRALGEKLFF

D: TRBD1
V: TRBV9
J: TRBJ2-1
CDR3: CASTRRDRGYNEQFF

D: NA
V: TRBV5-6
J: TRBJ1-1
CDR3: CASSLQDTEAFF

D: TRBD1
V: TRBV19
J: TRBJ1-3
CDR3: CASSSRTGGNTIYF

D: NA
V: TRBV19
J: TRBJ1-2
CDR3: CASSIAGPDYGYTF

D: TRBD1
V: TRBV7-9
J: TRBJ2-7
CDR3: CASSLPRGTAVDEQYF

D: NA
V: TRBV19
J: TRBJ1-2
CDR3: CASSMEGRVHGYTF

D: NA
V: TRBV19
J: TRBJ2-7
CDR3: CASSSRAHSSYEQYF

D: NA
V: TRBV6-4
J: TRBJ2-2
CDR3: CASSDRLDTGELFF

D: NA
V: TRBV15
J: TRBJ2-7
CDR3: CATSRDYGTSNSYEQYF

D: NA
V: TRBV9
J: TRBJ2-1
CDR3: CASSVGGRYNEQFF

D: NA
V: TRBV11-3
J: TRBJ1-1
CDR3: CASSLGRNTEAFF

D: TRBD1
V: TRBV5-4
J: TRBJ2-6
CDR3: CASSLAGTGVGSGANVLTF

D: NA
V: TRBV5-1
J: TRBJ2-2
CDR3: CATIIRRVSREHRGAVF

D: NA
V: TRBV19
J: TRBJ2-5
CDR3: CASSIGRYF

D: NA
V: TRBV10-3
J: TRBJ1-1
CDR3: CATALTYLNTEAFF

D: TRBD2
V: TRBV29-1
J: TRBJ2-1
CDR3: CSVELAGGFNEQFF

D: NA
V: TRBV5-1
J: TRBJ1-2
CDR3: CASSPDLGSSGYTF

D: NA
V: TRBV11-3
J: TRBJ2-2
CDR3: CASSLGVGELFF

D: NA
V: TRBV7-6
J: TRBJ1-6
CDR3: CASSLGNSPLHF

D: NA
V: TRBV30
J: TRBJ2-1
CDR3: CAWSVVRNEQFF

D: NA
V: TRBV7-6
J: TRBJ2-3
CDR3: CASSLLPADTQYF

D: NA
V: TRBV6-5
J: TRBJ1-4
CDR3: CASSYAETTNEKLFF

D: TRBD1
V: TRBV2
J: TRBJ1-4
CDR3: CASSEDRGLSEKLFF

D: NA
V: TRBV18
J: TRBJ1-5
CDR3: CASSLGDSNQPQHF

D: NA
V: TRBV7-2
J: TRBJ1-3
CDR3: CASAPAGGQAGNTIYF

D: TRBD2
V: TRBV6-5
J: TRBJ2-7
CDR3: CASRPGTSGPGQYF

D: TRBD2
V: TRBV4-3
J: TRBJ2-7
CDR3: CASSQRTGGPYEQYF

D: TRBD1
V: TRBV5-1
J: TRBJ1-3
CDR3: CASSWTGDSGNTIYF

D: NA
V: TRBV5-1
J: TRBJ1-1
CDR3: CASSRRRDTEAFF

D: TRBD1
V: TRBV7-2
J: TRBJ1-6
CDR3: CASSTLRQGTSSPLHF

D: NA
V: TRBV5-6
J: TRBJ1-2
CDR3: CASSLYSPGHIYGYTF

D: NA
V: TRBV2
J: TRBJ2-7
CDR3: CASNYPAWEQYF

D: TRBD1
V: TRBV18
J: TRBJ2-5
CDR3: CASSPDRVRGKTQYF

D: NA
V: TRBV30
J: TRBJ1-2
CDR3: CASLGRDVTNYGYTF

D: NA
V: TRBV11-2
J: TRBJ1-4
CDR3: CASSSFAGLLFF

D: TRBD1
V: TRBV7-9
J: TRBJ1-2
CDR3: CASSSTGQGNLYGYTF

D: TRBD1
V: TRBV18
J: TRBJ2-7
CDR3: CASSSPGQGAHEQYF

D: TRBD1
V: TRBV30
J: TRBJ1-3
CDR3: CAWGPAQGDPSGNTIYF

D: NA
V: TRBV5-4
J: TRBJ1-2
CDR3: CASSLARAGPIWGYTF